A single sample is the source of the 5 T cell receptor beta chains below, sequenced in a study of blood T cell repertoires in COVID-19. Here immunoSEQ multiplex PCR was the method, and the copy in TCRdb shows in-frame clones only, minus some. Among 200,000 to 250,000 clones, 70% to 90% were seen once, and the ten largest hold roughly 1.2%. The sequenced material came from PBMCs or T cells enriched from blood (not recorded which). The receptor set was obtained from a man aged 25-40 years who had recovered from COVID-19.

V gene TRBV7-9 combines with J gene TRBJ2-1; D gene uncertain. This CDR3 comprises 14 residues. The V gene's germline CDR1 is SEHNR and CDR2 FQNEAQ (reference sequence). Deletions cut 2 bases from V and 8 bases from J, with 13 bases between. The CDR3 loop reads CASSLMSSSDEQFF. CDR3 sequence (DNA): TGTGCCAGCAGCTTAATGTCTAGTAGTGATGAGCAGTTCTTC.

The chain carries TRBV4-3 and TRBJ2-5, with 14 bases fitting TRBD2. Per germline, CDR1 LGHNA and CDR2 YSLEER. The CDR3 runs to 18 residues. With V trimmed by 4 bases and J by 2 bases, 9 bases remained unmatched. The CDR3: CASSPGTSGRERQETQYF. CDR3 coding DNA: TGCGCCAGCAGCCCGGGGACTAGCGGGAGAGAGAGGCAAGAGACCCAGTACTTC.

This sequence joins TRBV21-1 and TRBJ2-7; TRBD2, as called in the table, went unchecked against the DNA. TRBV21-1 is a pseudogene segment. This CDR3 has 14 residues. CDR3 nucleotides: TGTGCCCTCCACCCCCAGCGGGCACTCTACGAGCAGTACTTC. Encoded protein: CALHPQRALYEQYF.

This chain links TRBV12-3 or TRBV12-4 with TRBJ1-2, with 7 bases lining up with TRBD1. V lost 7 bases and J lost 3; bases outside the gene matches: 5. The length of the CDR3 is 13 residues. This CDR3 reads CASNRQGHYGYTF. The CDR3 DNA reads TGTGCCAGCAACCGACAGGGCCACTATGGCTACACCTTC.

This clone was detected only a few times. The chain carries TRBV3-1 (or the pseudogene TRBV3-2) and TRBJ1-6; D is undetermined. The V end was cut by 2 bases, the J end by 7 bases, with 9 bases between. The CDR3 has 14 residues. The germline V gene encodes CDR1 LGHDT and CDR2 YNNKEL (reference sequence). The CDR3 reads CASSQSTVNSPLHF. The CDR3 bases are TGTGCCAGCAGCCAAAGCACAGTCAATTCACCCCTCCACTTT.